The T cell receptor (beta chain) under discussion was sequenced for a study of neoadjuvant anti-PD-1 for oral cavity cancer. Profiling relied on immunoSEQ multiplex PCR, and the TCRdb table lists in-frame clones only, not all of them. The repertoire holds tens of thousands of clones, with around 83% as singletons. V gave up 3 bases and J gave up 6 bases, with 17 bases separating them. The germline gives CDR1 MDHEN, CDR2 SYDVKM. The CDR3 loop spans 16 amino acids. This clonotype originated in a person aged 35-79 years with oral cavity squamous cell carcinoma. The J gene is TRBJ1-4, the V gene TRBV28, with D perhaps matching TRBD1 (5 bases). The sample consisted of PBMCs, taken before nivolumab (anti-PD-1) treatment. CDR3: CASSFSGFSRYEKLFF. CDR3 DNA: TGTGCCAGCAGTTTCTCAGGGTTCTCTCGATATGAAAAACTGTTTTTT.